This T cell receptor (beta chain) was recorded in a study of OX40 agonist ivuxolimab in advanced cancers. For this clone: The antigen remains unidentified.

Study-level results: On average, CD8+ T cells showed a greater number of expanded clones than CD4+. The 0.1-3.0 mg/kg partial responders had among the lowest clonal expansion.

The length of the CDR3 is 14 residues. Germline-derived CDR1 and CDR2 are MNHEY and SVGAGI. Trimming cost V 5 bases and J 4 bases, with 14 bases left between them. Clones were sequenced by immunoSEQ multiplex PCR, and TCRdb holds only the in-frame ones, with some missing. Of roughly 53,000 clones in the sample, around 83% are singletons; the top ten hold 0.5% to 0.7%. This sample comprised CD4+ or CD8+ T cells sorted from blood, obtained in a trial of the OX40 agonist ivuxolimab. This TCR derives from an adult with an advanced solid tumor such as melanoma, head and neck, liver or kidney cancer. The rearrangement uses TRBV6-5 and TRBJ1-2; D is unresolved. The CDR3, as DNA: TGTGCCAGCAGTCCCTCCCTAGGTCCCTATGGCTACACCTTC. Translating gives CASSPSLGPYGYTF.